This entry lists 13 T cell receptor beta chains sequenced from one sample in a study of T cell responses to AZD1222 COVID-19 vaccine. TCRdb's copy holds only in-frame clones and misses some; the assay was immunoSEQ multiplex PCR. Of about 82,000 clones listed, roughly nine tenths are singletons. The sample was peripheral blood, taken 28 days after the second AZD1222 dose. Receptors originate from an adult who received the AZD1222 COVID-19 vaccine.

The genes are TRBV6-6 and TRBJ1-4; TRBD1 matches at 7 bases. Germline CDR1 reads MNHNY; CDR2 reads SVGAGI (reference sequence). After removal of 5 bases from V and 8 bases from J, the junction contained 2 bases not matched to a gene. The CDR3 runs 12 residues. The CDR3 nucleotides are TGTGCCAGCAGTCCAGGGGGGGAAAAACTGTTTTTT. Its translation: CASSPGGEKLFF.

V and J are TRBV5-1 and TRBJ1-4; no clear D. The CDR3 covers 12 residues. Trimming took off 2 bases at V and 4 bases at J, with 3 bases between the two ends. Per the germline V gene, CDR1 is SGHRS and CDR2 is YFSETQ. CDR3 in amino acids: CASSLGNEKLFF. CDR3 coding DNA: TGCGCCAGCAGCTTAGGTAATGAAAAACTGTTTTTT.

The rearrangement uses TRBV3-1 (or the pseudogene TRBV3-2) and TRBJ1-1; the D is unclear. Germline-derived CDR1 and CDR2 are LGHDT and YNNKEL (reference sequence). V lost 2 bases to trimming and J lost 9 bases, with 16 bases between them. This CDR3 has 14 amino acids. Here the CDR3 DNA reads TGTGCCAGCAGCCAACAGGACCGAGCAGGACAAGCTTTCTTT. Translating gives CASSQQDRAGQAFF.

V usage is TRBV6-5 and J usage is TRBJ1-2, with 9 bases aligning to TRBD1. The V gene end was trimmed by 5 bases and the J gene end by 2 bases; junction bases not matched to a gene: 3. CDR3 length: 14 residues. Germline V gene sequence: CDR1 MNHEY, CDR2 SVGAGI. The CDR3 DNA reads as TGTGCCAGCAGTCTAGGACAGGGGAACTATGGCTACACCTTC. Residues: CASSLGQGNYGYTF.

This clone was seen just once. The CDR3: CASSQRDRDYGYTF. The CDR3 coding sequence is TGTGCCAGCAGCCAACGGGACAGGGACTATGGCTACACCTTC. J is TRBJ1-2 and V is TRBV11-3, with 9 bases that match TRBD1. The V and J ends lost 5 bases and 3 bases, in that order; junction bases with no gene match: 4. Germline V gene lookup returns CDR1 SGHNT and CDR2 YENEEA. The CDR3 is made up of 14 amino acids. Together with reference TRBV11-3 and TRBJ1-2, the CDR3 gives the full variable domain: EAGVVQSPRYKIIEKKQPVAFWCNPISGHNTLYWYLQNLGQGPELLIRYENEEAVDDSQLPKDRFSAERLKGVDSTLKIQPAELGDSAVYLCASSQRDRDYGYTFGSGTRLTVV.

The chain has TRBV13 and TRBJ1-1; D is uncertain. Germline V gene sequence: CDR1 PRHDT, CDR2 FYEKMQ (reference sequence). The CDR3 length is 10 residues. The V and J ends lost 5 bases and 8 bases respectively, with 6 bases between them. CDR3 loop: CASSRSEAFF. The CDR3 coding sequence is TGTGCCAGCAGCCGGTCCGAAGCTTTCTTT.

This rearrangement joins TRBV6-5 to TRBJ1-1, with 9 bases aligning to TRBD1. Looked up from germline, CDR1 is MNHEY and CDR2 is SVGAGI. CDR3 size: 15 residues. J gave up 0 bases and V 6 bases, and 5 bases lay outside the gene matches. The CDR3 sequence: CASRQQGAMNTEAFF. CDR3 DNA sequence: TGTGCCAGCAGGCAACAGGGGGCAATGAACACTGAAGCTTTCTTT.

Regarding this clone: Other DNA variants within this sample encode the same CDR3. The chain employs TRBV6-1 and TRBJ2-2; tentatively, D is TRBD2 (5 bases). The V end was cut by 1 base, the J end by 6 bases, with 9 bases between. The CDR3 is made up of 14 amino acids. Germline values: CDR1 MNHNS, CDR2 SASEGT. The CDR3 coding sequence is TGTGCCAGCAGTGAAGTGGGGAGAGCCGGGGAGCTGTTTTTT. Translation gives CASSEVGRAGELFF.

The chain combines TRBV7-3 with TRBJ2-7, with 8 bases that match TRBD1. Germline CDR1 is SGHTA and CDR2 is FQGTGA. Trimming at V came to 3 bases and at J to 6 bases, leaving 4 bases not matched to a gene. The CDR3 totals 13 residues. CDR3 in DNA: TGTGCCAGCAGCTTGTCCACAGGGGGCGAGCAGTACTTC. The encoded protein is CASSLSTGGEQYF.

This chain joins TRBV5-4 and TRBJ2-3, with 8 nucleotides matching TRBD1. The V segment lost 2 bases and the J segment 1 base; nucleotides outside the gene matches: 3. The CDR3 length is 15 residues. CDR1 is SGHNT and CDR2 is YYREEE in the germline V gene (reference sequence). Here the CDR3 reads CASSLPGQGTDTQYF. The CDR3 nucleotides read TGTGCCAGCAGCTTACCGGGACAGGGCACAGATACGCAGTATTTT.

The chain has TRBV6-6 and TRBJ2-5; 10 nucleotides agree with TRBD1. This CDR3 comprises 14 residues. Trimming took 5 bases from V and 2 from J; bases not matched to a gene: 2. Germline CDR1 reads MNHNY; CDR2 reads SVGAGI (reference sequence). CDR3 residues: CASSRTGGQETQYF. The CDR3 region has the DNA TGTGCCAGCAGTCGGACAGGGGGACAAGAGACCCAGTACTTC.

The CDR3 sequence is CASASGFDNSPLHF. The CDR3 nucleotides are TGTGCCAGCGCATCGGGGTTCGATAATTCACCCCTCCACTTT. This chain uses TRBV27 with TRBJ1-6, with no clear D. V was trimmed by 8 bases and J by 5 bases, leaving 13 bases between them. Germline-derived CDR1 and CDR2 are MNHEY and SMNVEV (reference sequence). The CDR3 sequence is 14 residues long.

V usage is TRBV25-1 and J usage is TRBJ2-3, with a tentative D call TRBD1 (5 bases). The V end lost 2 bases, the J end lost 2 bases, and 8 bases lay between the germline ends. Germline V gene lookup returns CDR1 MGHDK and CDR2 SYGVNS. This CDR3 contains 14 residues. CDR3 loop: CASSEQGITDTQYF. The CDR3 DNA is TGTGCCAGCAGTGAACAGGGTATCACAGATACGCAGTATTTT.